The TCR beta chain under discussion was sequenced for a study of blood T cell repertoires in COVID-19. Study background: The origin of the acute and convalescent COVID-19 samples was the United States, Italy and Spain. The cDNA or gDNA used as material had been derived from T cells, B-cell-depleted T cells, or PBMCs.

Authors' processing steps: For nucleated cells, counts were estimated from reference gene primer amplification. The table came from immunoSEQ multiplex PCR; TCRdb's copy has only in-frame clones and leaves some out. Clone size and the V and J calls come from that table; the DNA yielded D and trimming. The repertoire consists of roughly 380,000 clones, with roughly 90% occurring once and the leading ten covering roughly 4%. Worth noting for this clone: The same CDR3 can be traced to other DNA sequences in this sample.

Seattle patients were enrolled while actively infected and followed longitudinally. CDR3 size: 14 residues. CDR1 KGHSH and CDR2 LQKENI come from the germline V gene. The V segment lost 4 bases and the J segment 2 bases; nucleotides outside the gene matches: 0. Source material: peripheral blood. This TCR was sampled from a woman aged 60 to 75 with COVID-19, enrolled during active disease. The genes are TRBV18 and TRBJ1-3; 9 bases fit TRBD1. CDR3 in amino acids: CASSRDRAGNTIYF. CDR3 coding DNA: TGTGCCAGCTCACGGGACAGGGCTGGAAACACCATATATTTT.